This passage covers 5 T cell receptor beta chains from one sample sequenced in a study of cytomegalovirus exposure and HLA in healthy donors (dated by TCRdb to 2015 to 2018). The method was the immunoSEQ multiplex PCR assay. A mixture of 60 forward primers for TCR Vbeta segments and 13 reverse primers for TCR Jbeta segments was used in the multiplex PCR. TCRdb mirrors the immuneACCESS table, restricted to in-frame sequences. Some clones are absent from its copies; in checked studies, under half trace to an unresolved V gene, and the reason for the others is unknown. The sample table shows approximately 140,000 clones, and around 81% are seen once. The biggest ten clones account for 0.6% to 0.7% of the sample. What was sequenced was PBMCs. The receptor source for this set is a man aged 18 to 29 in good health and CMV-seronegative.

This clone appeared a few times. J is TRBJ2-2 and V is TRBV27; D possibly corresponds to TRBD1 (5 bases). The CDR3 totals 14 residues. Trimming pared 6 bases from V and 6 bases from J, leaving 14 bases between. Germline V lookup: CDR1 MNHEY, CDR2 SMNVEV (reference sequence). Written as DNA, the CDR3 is TGTGCCAGCAGCCCGCAGGGTGTTTCCGGGGAGCTGTTTTTT. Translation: CASSPQGVSGELFF.

The CDR3 is CASLDIMNTEAFF. As DNA, the CDR3 is TGTGCCAGCTTGGACATTATGAACACTGAAGCTTTCTTT. The chain carries TRBV6-5 and TRBJ1-1, with D perhaps TRBD1 (5 bases). From germline, CDR1 is MNHEY and CDR2 SVGAGI. CDR3 size: 13 residues. Trimming took 8 bases from V and 0 from J, leaving 10 bases between them.

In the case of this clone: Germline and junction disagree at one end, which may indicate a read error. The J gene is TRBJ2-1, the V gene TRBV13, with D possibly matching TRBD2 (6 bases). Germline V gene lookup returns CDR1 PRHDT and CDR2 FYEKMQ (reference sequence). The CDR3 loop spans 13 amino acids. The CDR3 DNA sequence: TGTGCCAGCACCCATCCTGCGGGGCAGGGCCAGCTCTTC. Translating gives CASTHPAGQGQLF.

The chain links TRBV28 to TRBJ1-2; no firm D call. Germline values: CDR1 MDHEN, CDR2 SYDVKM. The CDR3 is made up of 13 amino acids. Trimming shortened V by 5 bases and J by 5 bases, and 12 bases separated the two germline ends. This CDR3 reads CASSPPETYGYTF. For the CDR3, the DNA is TGTGCCAGCAGTCCCCCAGAAACGTATGGCTACACCTTC.

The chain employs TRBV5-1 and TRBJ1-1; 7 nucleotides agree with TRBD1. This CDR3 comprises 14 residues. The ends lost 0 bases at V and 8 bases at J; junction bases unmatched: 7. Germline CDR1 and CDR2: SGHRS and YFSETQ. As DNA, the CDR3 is TGCGCCAGCAGCTTGGGAGGTGTAGGGGGCGAAGCTTTCTTT. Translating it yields CASSLGGVGGEAFF.